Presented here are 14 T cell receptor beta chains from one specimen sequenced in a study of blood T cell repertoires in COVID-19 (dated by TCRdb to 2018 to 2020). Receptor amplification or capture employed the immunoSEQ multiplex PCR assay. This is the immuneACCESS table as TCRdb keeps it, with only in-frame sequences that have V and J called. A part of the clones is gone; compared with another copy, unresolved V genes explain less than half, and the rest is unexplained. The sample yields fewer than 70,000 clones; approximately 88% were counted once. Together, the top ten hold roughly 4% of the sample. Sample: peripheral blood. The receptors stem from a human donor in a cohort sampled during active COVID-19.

The CDR3 loop is CASRERGYEQYF. CDR3 nucleotides: TGTGCCAGCCGGGAGAGGGGATACGAGCAGTACTTC. This rearrangement joins TRBV12-3 or TRBV12-4 to TRBJ2-7; D possibly corresponds to TRBD2 (6 bases). CDR3 length equals 12 residues. Trimming took off 8 bases at V and 4 bases at J, with 12 bases between the two ends.

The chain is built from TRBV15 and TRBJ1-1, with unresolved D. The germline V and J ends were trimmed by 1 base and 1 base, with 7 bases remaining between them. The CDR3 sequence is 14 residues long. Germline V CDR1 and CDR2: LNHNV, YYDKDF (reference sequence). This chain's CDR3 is CATSRGGPNTEAFF. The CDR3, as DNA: TGTGCCACCAGCAGAGGTGGCCCGAACACTGAAGCTTTCTTT.

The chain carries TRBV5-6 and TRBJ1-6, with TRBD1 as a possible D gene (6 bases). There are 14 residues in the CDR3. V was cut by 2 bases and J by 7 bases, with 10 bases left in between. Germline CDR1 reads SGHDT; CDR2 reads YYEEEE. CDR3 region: CASSFGGANSPLHF. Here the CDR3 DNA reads TGTGCCAGCAGCTTTGGGGGGGCGAATTCACCCCTCCACTTT.

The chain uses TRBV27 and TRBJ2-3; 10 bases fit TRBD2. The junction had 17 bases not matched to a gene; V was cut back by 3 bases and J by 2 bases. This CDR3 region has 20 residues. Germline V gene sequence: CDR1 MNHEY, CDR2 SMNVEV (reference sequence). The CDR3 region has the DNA TGTGCCAGCAGTTTCTTCGCCAGGGGGCAAGCGGGAGGGACCACAGATACGCAGTATTTT. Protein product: CASSFFARGQAGGTTDTQYF.

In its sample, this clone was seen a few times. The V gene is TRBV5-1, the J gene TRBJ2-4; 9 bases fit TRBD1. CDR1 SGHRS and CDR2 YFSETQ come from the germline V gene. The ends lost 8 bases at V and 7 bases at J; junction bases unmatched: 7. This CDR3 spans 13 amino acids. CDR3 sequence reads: CASFPGTGNIQYF. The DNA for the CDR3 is TGCGCCAGTTTCCCCGGGACAGGGAACATTCAGTACTTC.

CDR3 sequence: CASSFFGGQGVRDTF. CDR3 DNA sequence: TGTGCCAGCAGTTTTTTCGGCGGACAGGGGGTTCGTGACACCTTC. This chain connects TRBV28 to TRBJ1-2; 10 nucleotides match TRBD1. In germline, CDR1 is MDHEN, CDR2 SYDVKM. The CDR3 totals 15 residues. V lost 3 bases, J lost 12 bases, and 13 bases stayed unmatched.

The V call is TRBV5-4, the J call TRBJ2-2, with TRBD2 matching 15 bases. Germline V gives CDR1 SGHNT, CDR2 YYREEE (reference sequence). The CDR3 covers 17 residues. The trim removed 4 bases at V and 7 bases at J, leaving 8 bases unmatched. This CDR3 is CASSELGLAGGFGELFF. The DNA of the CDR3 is TGTGCCAGCAGCGAACTAGGACTAGCGGGAGGGTTCGGGGAGCTGTTTTTT.

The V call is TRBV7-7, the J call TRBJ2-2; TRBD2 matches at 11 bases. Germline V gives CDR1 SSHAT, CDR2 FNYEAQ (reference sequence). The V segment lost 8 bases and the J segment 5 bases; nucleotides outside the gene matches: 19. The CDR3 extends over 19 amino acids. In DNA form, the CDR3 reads TGTGCCAGCGGAAACCTCGGACTAGCGGGCGCAGAGGGGACCGGGGAGCTGTTTTTT. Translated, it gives CASGNLGLAGAEGTGELFF.

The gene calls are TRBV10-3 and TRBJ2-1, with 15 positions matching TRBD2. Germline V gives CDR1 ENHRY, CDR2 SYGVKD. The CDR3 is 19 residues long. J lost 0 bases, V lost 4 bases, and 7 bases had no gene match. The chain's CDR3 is CAISGGLAGGEVSYNEQFF. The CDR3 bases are TGTGCCATCAGTGGAGGACTAGCGGGAGGGGAAGTCTCCTACAATGAGCAGTTCTTC.

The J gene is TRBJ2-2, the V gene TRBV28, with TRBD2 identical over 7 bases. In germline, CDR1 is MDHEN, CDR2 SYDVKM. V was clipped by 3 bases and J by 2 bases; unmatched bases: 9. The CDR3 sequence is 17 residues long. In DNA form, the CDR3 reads TGTGCCAGCAGTTTGGTTGGCGGGGGACCCAACACCGGGGAGCTGTTTTTT. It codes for CASSLVGGGPNTGELFF.

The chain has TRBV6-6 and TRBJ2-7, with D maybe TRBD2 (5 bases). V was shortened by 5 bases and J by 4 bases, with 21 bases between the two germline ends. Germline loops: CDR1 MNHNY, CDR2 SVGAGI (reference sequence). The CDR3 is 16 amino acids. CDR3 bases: TGTGCCAGCAGTACACTGGGTAGCGCTAGTAAGTACGAGCAGTACTTC. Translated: CASSTLGSASKYEQYF.

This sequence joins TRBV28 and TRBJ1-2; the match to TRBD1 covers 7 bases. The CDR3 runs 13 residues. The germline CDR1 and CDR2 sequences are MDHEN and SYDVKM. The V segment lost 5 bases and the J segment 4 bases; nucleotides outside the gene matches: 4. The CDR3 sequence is CASSGGGFYGYTF. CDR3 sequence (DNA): TGTGCCAGCAGTGGAGGGGGCTTCTATGGCTACACCTTC.

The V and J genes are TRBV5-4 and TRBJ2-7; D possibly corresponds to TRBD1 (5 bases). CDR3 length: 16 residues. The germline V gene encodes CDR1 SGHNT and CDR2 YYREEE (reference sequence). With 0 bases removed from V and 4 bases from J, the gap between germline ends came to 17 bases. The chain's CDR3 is CASSLGRTQPTYEQYF. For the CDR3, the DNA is TGTGCCAGCAGCTTGGGTAGGACACAGCCCACGTACGAGCAGTACTTC.

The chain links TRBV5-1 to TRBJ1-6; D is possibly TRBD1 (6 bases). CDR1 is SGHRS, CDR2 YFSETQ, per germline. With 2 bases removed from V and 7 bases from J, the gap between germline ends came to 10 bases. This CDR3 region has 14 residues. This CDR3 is CASSFQGWNSPLHF. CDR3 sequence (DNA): TGCGCCAGCAGCTTTCAGGGGTGGAATTCACCCCTCCACTTT.